A selection of T cell receptor beta chains follows, all from one sample in a study of OX40 agonist ivuxolimab in advanced cancers. Profiling relied on immunoSEQ multiplex PCR, and the TCRdb table lists in-frame clones only, not all of them. The sample lists approximately 74,000 clones, over 75% occurring once. The material was CD4+ or CD8+ T cells sorted from blood, obtained in a trial of the OX40 agonist ivuxolimab. These receptors came from an adult with an advanced solid tumor such as melanoma, head and neck, liver or kidney cancer. CDR3s include the opening cysteine and the closing phenylalanine or tryptophan.

V gene	CDR3 protein
TRBV5-1	CASSTGLTNEKLFF
TRBV6-1	CASSAPVGGNTEAFF
TRBV27	CASSPNRGSGETQYF
TRBV11-2	CASSFRGTTGELFF
TRBV10-3	CAISTGQHNQPQHF
TRBV18	CASLPYGRTNTGELFF
TRBV6-4	CASSDTGQITDTQYF
TRBV9	CASSVGAREEGETQYF
TRBV27	CASSSLGVARPSTDTQYF
TRBV19	CASFDRGDTEAFF
TRBV2	CASSGLRLTGTSGNEQFF
TRBV6-1	CASRAGVGENYGYTF
TRBV20-1	CSVPSSYEQYF
TRBV4-1	CASSQGRLAATYNEQFF
TRBV7-9	CASSDQFLYEQYF
TRBV5-5	CASSQRTGESSYEQYF
TRBV4-1	CASSHPVRAGGPSSTDTQYF
TRBV19	CASSTGNQPQHF
TRBV2	CASSLDRSTYNEQFF
TRBV2	CASSEVRGKDGYTF
TRBV6-5	CASRLGQGAYEQYF
TRBV29-1	CSVDSTGTGLQQYF
TRBV6-1	CASTPDRSTYEQYF
TRBV20-1	CSVTEYEQFF
TRBV5-6	CASTDTGGGANVLTF
TRBV5-3	CARSLNPPAQGYSNQPQHF
TRBV11-3	CASSLGGQRSYSNQPQHF
TRBV5-4	CASSRGAGGNTGELFF
TRBV11-2	CASSLGLGAQAFF
TRBV18	CASSPPMQTNEQFF
TRBV6-1	CASSEAVLAGREQYF
TRBV7-2	CASSFMTGEQYF
TRBV6-1	CASSEYGGGYTF
TRBV2	CASRGPTDSGANVLTF
TRBV6-5	CASRRTRGYEQYF
TRBV5-1	CASRTGQGGNEKLFF
TRBV19	CASSEYTGRPQHF
TRBV28	CASSPQTGMNTEAFF
TRBV7-9	CASSSRDSILGELFF
TRBV6-1	CASQPGTGVSYEQYF
TRBV5-1	CASSPIPANTGELFF
TRBV19	CASSISYIHEQYF
TRBV5-1	CASSFAGTGGLVAFF
TRBV20-1	CRKQGGAEAFF
TRBV14	CASSQAKNYGYTF
TRBV19	CASSIMAASTDTQYF
TRBV6-6	CASSRDRDYEQYF
TRBV7-9	CASSRGFLAGGKLFF
TRBV12-2	CASRLRCGDSPLHF
TRBV11-2	CASSLQGPGEQYF
TRBV27	CASSPGTGGSYNEQFF
TRBV7-9	CASSLGGVYNYGYTF
TRBV27	CASSLFVTGLTGELFF